This T cell receptor (beta chain) was sequenced in a study of blood T cells in healthy people across ages. Findings and caveats of the study: Versus aged donors, long-lived donors had higher diversity and more naive CD4+ cells. Roughly linear declines in TCR beta diversity per million T cells occurred with age. Diversity estimates from one million T cells were considered underestimates.

Through a sample-barcoded 5' primer and a J-beta primer mix, a second PCR was run for roughly 7 to 12 cycles. Each CDR3 protein is one row after TCRdb ran MiXCR on the 5' RACE reads. The profile shows about 970,000 distinct CDR3 sequences, roughly 51% of them singletons. As regards this clonotype: The target antigen is unknown.

Deletions cut 3 bases from V and 2 bases from J, with 18 bases between. CDR1 and CDR2 (germline): SGHTA, FQGNSA. The CDR3 runs 17 residues. This chain uses TRBV7-2 with TRBJ2-3, with D possibly TRBD2 on 6 matching bases. What was sequenced was blood. The sequence came from a woman in her sixties or seventies in good health. The CDR3 is CASSFPRGSGLTDTQYF. The CDR3 nucleotides read TGTGCCAGCAGCTTTCCCCGGGGTAGCGGCCTCACAGATACGCAGTATTTT.